This TCR beta chain derives from a study of OX40 agonist ivuxolimab in advanced cancers. Study-wide background: Three partial responders included one hepatocellular carcinoma patient and two cutaneous melanoma patients.

Prior autoimmune disease or systemic immunosuppression barred patients. The method was immunoSEQ multiplex PCR; TCRdb's version includes in-frame clones alone and lacks a portion of them. This table has tens of thousands of clones, about nine tenths appearing once. Germline assignment: CDR1 GTSNPN and CDR2 SVGIG (reference sequence). V shed 5 bases and J 8 bases; nucleotides not matched to a gene: 11. The CDR3 consists of 16 residues. The chain uses TRBV30 and TRBJ2-1; 14 nucleotides agree with TRBD2. This specimen was CD4+ or CD8+ T cells sorted from blood, taken in a trial of the OX40 agonist ivuxolimab. This TCR derives from an adult with an advanced solid tumor such as melanoma, head and neck, liver or kidney cancer. CDR3 nucleotide sequence: TGTGCCTGGGCTCGACTAGCGGGAGGGCCCGGTGATGAGCAGTTCTTC. Translation: CAWARLAGGPGDEQFF.